The source of this T cell receptor beta chain is a study of CD4 T cells in relation to SARS-CoV-2 and coronaviruses. Generated by immunoSEQ multiplex PCR, the TCRdb table keeps only in-frame clones and is missing some. Of tens of thousands of clones listed, around 92% were seen once; the top ten hold 0.4%. Germline CDR1 is LGHDT and CDR2 is YNNKEL (reference sequence). The CDR3 length is 15 residues. J lost 5 bases, V lost 0 bases, and 5 bases had no gene match. This clone is a singleton in its sample. The origin of this receptor is an adult with COVID-19. The J gene is TRBJ1-2, the V gene TRBV3-1 (or the pseudogene TRBV3-2); 8 nucleotides align to TRBD1. Sequenced material: naive CD4+ T cells from PBMCs. Subset specified: naive CD4+ T cells isolated by negative enrichment. The CDR3 loop is CASSQEGQGWYGYTF. In nucleotides, the CDR3 is TGTGCCAGCAGCCAAGAAGGACAGGGATGGTATGGCTACACCTTC.